Listed here are 10 T cell receptor beta chains from one sample, sequenced in a study of blood T cell repertoires in COVID-19. Libraries were prepared by immunoSEQ multiplex PCR; TCRdb keeps only in-frame clonotypes and omits some of them. The table lists about 310,000 clones, roughly 86% of them singletons, with roughly a tenth in the top ten. Material: PBMCs or T cells enriched from blood (not recorded which). All receptors derive from a woman aged 25 to 45 who had recovered from COVID-19.

This chain connects TRBV7-9 to TRBJ2-2; the match to TRBD2 covers 8 bases. This CDR3 has 15 residues. CDR1 is SEHNR and CDR2 is FQNEAQ in the germline V gene (reference sequence). V was clipped by 3 bases and J by 6 bases; unmatched bases: 6. The CDR3 loop is CASSFWIAGPGELFF. The CDR3 bases are TGTGCCAGCAGCTTTTGGATAGCGGGACCCGGGGAGCTGTTTTTT.

J is TRBJ2-7 and V is TRBV29-1; D gene uncertain. Trimming left V 1 base short and J 3 bases short, with 10 bases between. In germline, CDR1 is SQVTM, CDR2 ANQGSEA. This CDR3 spans 13 amino acids. The CDR3, as DNA: TGCAGCGTTGAAGTTGGCCAAGACTACGAGCAGTACTTC. Its protein product is CSVEVGQDYEQYF.

V gene TRBV5-6 combines with J gene TRBJ1-2, with TRBD1 identical over 9 bases. V gave up 3 bases and J gave up 4 bases; unmatched junction bases: 7. Germline lookup yields CDR1 SGHDT and CDR2 YYEEEE. The CDR3 covers 15 residues. As DNA, the CDR3 is TGTGCCAGCAGCTCACAGGGGGCGCATGGCTATGGCTACACCTTC. This codes for CASSSQGAHGYGYTF.

The chain employs TRBV7-9 and TRBJ1-2, with 7 bases identical to TRBD1. With V trimmed by 1 base and J by 8 bases, 10 bases remained unmatched. The CDR3 is made up of 15 amino acids. Germline V gives CDR1 SEHNR, CDR2 FQNEAQ (reference sequence). The CDR3 nucleotides are TGTGCCAGCAGCTTAGAAAGTGTGGCAGGGGGAGGCTACACCTTC. This translates into CASSLESVAGGGYTF.

The rearrangement links TRBV11-2 to TRBJ2-2, with TRBD2 identical over 7 bases. The CDR3 contains 15 residues. The junction had 9 bases not matched to a gene; V was cut back by 6 bases and J by 5 bases. Germline lookup yields CDR1 SGHAT and CDR2 FQNNGV. CDR3 coding DNA: TGTGCCAGCAGACGGGGGGTTAGCGGGACCGGGGAGCTGTTTTTT. Protein product: CASRRGVSGTGELFF.

V is TRBV6-5 and J is TRBJ1-2, with a possible D match to TRBD1 (5 bases). This CDR3 has 15 residues. Trimming took 2 bases from V and 8 from J, leaving 18 bases between them. Germline assignment: CDR1 MNHEY and CDR2 SVGAGI. The DNA for the CDR3 is TGTGCCAGCAGTTACCAGGGCCTAGACCCGAGGGGCTACACCTTC. It codes for CASSYQGLDPRGYTF.

The V and J genes are TRBV19 and TRBJ1-4; 8 positions match TRBD1. The CDR3 extends over 16 amino acids. Trimming removed 4 bases from V and 7 bases from J; junction bases left unmatched: 11. CDR1 LNHDA and CDR2 SQIVND come from the germline V gene (reference sequence). The CDR3 coding sequence is TGTGCCAGTAGTACGTGGGGTGGACAGGGAAGTGAAAAACTGTTTTTT. Translation gives CASSTWGGQGSEKLFF.

The rearrangement joins TRBV11-2 to TRBJ1-2; 9 positions agree with TRBD1. CDR3 size: 16 residues. V shed 4 bases, J shed 8 bases, and the junction held 14 bases outside the gene matches. Germline V CDR1 and CDR2: SGHAT, FQNNGV. CDR3 coding DNA: TGTGCCAGCAGCTCAAACAGGGGGCGCTTCTTGAGAGGCTACACCTTC. It is translated as CASSSNRGRFLRGYTF.

The chain employs TRBV7-6 and TRBJ2-5; no reliable D call. This CDR3 comprises 16 residues. V was shortened by 0 bases and J by 6 bases, with 17 bases between the two germline ends. The germline CDR1 and CDR2 sequences are SGHVS and FNYEAQ. The CDR3 coding sequence is TGTGCCAGCAGCTTAGCGTACCGAGCAAAAGTCCAGACCCAGTACTTC. Its translation: CASSLAYRAKVQTQYF.

J is TRBJ1-3 and V is TRBV29-1; 11 nucleotides align to TRBD1. The ends lost 7 bases at V and 7 bases at J; junction bases unmatched: 9. Germline V gene sequence: CDR1 SQVTM, CDR2 ANQGSEA. The CDR3 sequence is 14 residues long. The CDR3 coding sequence is TGCAGCGCGCGTCCGGGACAGGGGGGCAACACCATATATTTT. It yields the protein CSARPGQGGNTIYF.